The source of this T cell receptor beta chain is a study of T cells in tuberculosis (dated by TCRdb to between 2017 and 2018). Turning to the overall study: The study combined CD1B tetramers and high-throughput TCR immunosequencing to characterize T cells specific for the mycobacterial lipid antigen glucose monomycolate (GMM). In a South African clinical cohort, IGRA-negative adolescents, IGRA-positive adolescents with latent tuberculosis and adults with active tuberculosis were compared, with roughly 10 people in each group.

General study outcomes and caveats: An accuracy of 87% (AUROC 0.75 to 0.9) was reached by a classifier using the diverse GMM-specific repertoire, compared with 70% accuracy when GEM motif frequencies were used. The smaller NN-distances in active tuberculosis patients were driven in part by shorter CDR3-alpha lengths, while the difference seen for TCR-beta was not statistically significant. Clinical samples were selected based on which cryopreserved specimens were available, and the active tuberculosis cases were adults whereas the controls were adolescents. Active tuberculosis TCR-alpha repertoires showed smaller mean NN-distances to GMM-specific TCRs than IGRA-negative controls, suggesting clonal expansion of these TCRs.

At study entry, a tuberculin skin test and the QuantiFERON-TB GOLD In-Tube IGRA were used to screen adolescents for latent tuberculosis infection. Immunosequencing was performed on unsorted cryopreserved PBMC and covered around 94,000 T cells per clinical donor on average. Eleven high schools in the Worcester region of the Western Cape, South Africa, served as enrollment sites for adolescents aged 12 to 18 years. Some ten M. tuberculosis-infected adolescents and about 10 uninfected adolescents, matched for age and sex, were selected. PBMC from adolescents were isolated by density centrifugation from freshly drawn heparinized blood and then cryopreserved. CDR3 length: 17 amino acids, cysteine to phenylalanine. Only the CDR3 DNA stays, 51 bases, in frame from base 1. Here V drops 2 bases and J drops 5 bases, and the junction holds 15 bases not matched to any gene. From the germline V gene, CDR1 is SGHVS and CDR2 is FNYEAQ.

The immunoSEQ multiplex PCR assay was used to generate TCR libraries, with TCR-beta and/or TCR-alpha/delta assays applied to each sample. Amplified TCR libraries were sequenced on the Illumina high-throughput platform. Processing in the source paper ran as follows. Clustering and dimensionality reduction relied on pairwise TCRdist distances among GMM-specific receptors from T cells that were either sorted ex vivo or expanded in vitro. Each clinical repertoire received a mean NN-distance score, defined as the average TCRdist to the nearest 10% of tetramer-positive reference sequences. GEM TCR motif frequency was computed as the fraction of unique TCRs matching known GEM sequences by V/J usage and CDR3 length. Active tuberculosis was classified by linear discriminant analysis with leave-one-out cross-validation, implemented in scikit-learn. This is the immuneACCESS table as TCRdb keeps it, with only in-frame sequences that have V and J called. A part of the clones is gone; compared with another copy, unresolved V genes explain less than half, and the rest is unexplained. D and trimming were read from the DNA, whereas the V and J calls and clone size are those reported in that table. The sample has under 40,000 clones on record, approximately 89% of them singletons. 2.2% of the sample rests with the top ten.

Notes on this clone: Its antigen remains unidentified. Base quality data are lacking; no much larger clone is found one base away.

The sequenced material came from PBMCs. The TCR comes from a donor aged 10 to 29 with latent tuberculosis or without tuberculosis infection. This receptor chain uses TRBV7-6 and TRBJ2-7, and 7 junction bases match TRBD2. The sequenced DNA is TGTGCCAGCAGCTTATTAAGGGGCAGGGAGGGATCTGACGAGCAGTACTTC. This gives the protein CASSLLRGREGSDEQYF.